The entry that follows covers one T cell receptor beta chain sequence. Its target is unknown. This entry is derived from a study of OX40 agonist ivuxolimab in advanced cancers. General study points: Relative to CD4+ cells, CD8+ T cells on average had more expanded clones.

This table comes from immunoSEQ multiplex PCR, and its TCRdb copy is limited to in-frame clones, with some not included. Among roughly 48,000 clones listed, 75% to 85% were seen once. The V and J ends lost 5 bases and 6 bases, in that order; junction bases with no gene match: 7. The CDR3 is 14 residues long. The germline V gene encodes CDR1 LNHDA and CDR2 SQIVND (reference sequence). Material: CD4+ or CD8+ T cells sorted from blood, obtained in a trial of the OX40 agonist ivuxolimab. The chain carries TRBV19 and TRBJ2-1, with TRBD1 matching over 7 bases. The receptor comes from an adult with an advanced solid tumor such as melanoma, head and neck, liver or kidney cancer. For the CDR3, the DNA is TGTGCCAGTAGTCTAAGCGACAGGGTCAATGAGCAGTTCTTC. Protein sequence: CASSLSDRVNEQFF.